The source of this TCR beta chain is a study of blood T cells in healthy people across ages. Alongside a J-beta primer mix, a sample-barcoded 5' primer served in a second PCR lasting roughly 7 to 11 cycles. From the 5' RACE reads, TCRdb called clonotypes with MiXCR, one entry per CDR3 protein. The profile covers 380,000 or so distinct CDR3 sequences, with roughly half appearing a single time and under 65% taken by the ten largest. This clonotype occurred a few times. Its antigen is not known. Study-wide points: Long-lived donors had more naive CD4+ cells and higher diversity than aged donors. Naive T cell percentage showed a strong correlation with the diversity of TCR beta.

The CDR3 runs to 15 residues. Germline CDR1 and CDR2: SGHTA and FQGNSA. The sequenced sample consisted of blood. The sequence was collected from a man in his 60s in good health. The rearrangement links TRBV7-2 to TRBJ2-4; no reliable D call. The tail of the sequence fits TRBJ2-5 better, so the J call may be wrong. CDR3 sequence reads: CASSLFNTGSETQYF. The CDR3 DNA reads TGTGCCAGCAGCTTATTTAATACGGGTAGTGAGACCCAGTACTTC.